The clone carrying this T cell receptor beta chain was detected once. The protocol was immunoSEQ multiplex PCR, while the TCRdb copy is restricted to in-frame clones and leaves out a portion. The sample lists about 180,000 clones, 90% to 95% occurring once. This record comes from a study of control samples from healthy donors and cancer patients. Trimming stripped 4 bases from V and 0 bases from J, with 10 bases between. There are 15 residues in the CDR3. Per germline, CDR1 SGHAT and CDR2 FQNNGV. The sequence was obtained from a woman younger than 30 in good health. This chain uses TRBV11-2 with TRBJ1-3; maybe TRBD1 (5 bases). Sample: blood. This chain's CDR3 is CASSSDSFSGNTIYF. The CDR3 DNA is TGTGCCAGCAGCTCCGACAGCTTCTCTGGAAACACCATATATTTT.